This T cell receptor (beta chain) was sequenced for a study of neurological immune-mediated disorders. Time point of the sample: longitudinal time-point 1 (baseline). Trimming cost V 3 bases and J 7 bases; bases outside gene matches: 5. The CDR3 spans 12 residues. Germline CDR1 is DFQATT and CDR2 is SNEGSKA (reference sequence). By 5'RACE with 10-nucleotide random UMIs, the cDNA was made. TCRdb reprocessed the 5' RACE reads with MiXCR, giving one entry per CDR3 protein. The sample shows tens of thousands of distinct CDR3 sequences, roughly an eighth of them seen only once. The sample holds many counts of this clonotype. Its target is unknown. Study-wide results and limits: Among expanded clones, no CDR3 amino acid sequences were shared across subjects, a pattern suggesting private repertoires in all groups. HTLV-1-associated myelopathy displayed the greatest TCR clonal expansion, and multiple sclerosis exhibited the smallest, lower than that of healthy controls.

The sequence derives from a female donor with HTLV-1-associated myelopathy (HAM/TSP). The sample comprised PBMCs. The chain recombines TRBV20-1 with TRBJ1-2; 7 bases map to TRBD1. DNA for the CDR3: TGCAGTGCTAGTGAGGGGGCGGGTGGCTACACCTTC. Translating it yields CSASEGAGGYTF.